This T cell receptor (beta chain) originates from a study of beta chain features in type 1 diabetes. Overall study findings and caveats: Type 1 diabetes patients had TCRB CDR3s that were shorter (moderately but significantly so) in all four CD4+ subsets. Sampled from patients, naive, central memory and Treg TCRB repertoires appeared more similar than those sampled from healthy donors. cDNA-based reads could over-represent cells with high TCR expression. Junctions at VDJ sites from type 1 diabetes patients had fewer insertions and more deletions.

Of the isolated RNA, all was reverse transcribed, and so the sequenced material was expressed TCRB transcripts. Clones were sequenced by immunoSEQ multiplex PCR, and TCRdb holds only the in-frame ones, with some missing. This table holds a few hundred thousand clones, roughly 16% found once. With V trimmed by 3 bases and J by 4 bases, 15 bases remained unmatched. Germline CDR1 reads SGHNT; CDR2 reads YYREEE (reference sequence). This CDR3 region has 17 residues. The sample holds a few counts of this clone. The antigen remains unidentified. Sequencing was performed on naive CD4+ T cells from blood. The sequence derives from a woman aged 18-29 years in good health. V usage is TRBV5-4 and J usage is TRBJ2-7; 8 nucleotides match TRBD2. The CDR3 nucleotides are TGTGCCAGCAGCTGGTCATCGAGCGGGAGCGTAAGTTACGAGCAGTACTTC. Encoded protein: CASSWSSSGSVSYEQYF.